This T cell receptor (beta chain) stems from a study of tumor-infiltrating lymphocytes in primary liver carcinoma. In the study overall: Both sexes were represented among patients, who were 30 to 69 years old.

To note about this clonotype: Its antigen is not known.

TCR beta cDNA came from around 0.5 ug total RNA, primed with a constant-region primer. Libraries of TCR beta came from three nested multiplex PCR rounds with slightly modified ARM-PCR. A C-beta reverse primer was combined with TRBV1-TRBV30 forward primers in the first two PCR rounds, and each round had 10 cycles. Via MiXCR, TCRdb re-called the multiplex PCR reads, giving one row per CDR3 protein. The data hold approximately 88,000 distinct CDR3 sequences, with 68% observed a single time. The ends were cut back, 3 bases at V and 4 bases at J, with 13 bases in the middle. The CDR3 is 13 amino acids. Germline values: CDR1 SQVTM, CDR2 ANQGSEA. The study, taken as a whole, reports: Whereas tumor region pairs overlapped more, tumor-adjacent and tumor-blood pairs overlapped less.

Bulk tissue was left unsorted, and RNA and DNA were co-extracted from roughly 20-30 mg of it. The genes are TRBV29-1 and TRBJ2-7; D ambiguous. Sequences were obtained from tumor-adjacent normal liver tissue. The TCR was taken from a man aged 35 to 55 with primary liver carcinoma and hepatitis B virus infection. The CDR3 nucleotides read TGCAGCGTTGACATAGCTAGTGGTTACGAGCAGTACTTC. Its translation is CSVDIASGYEQYF.